This entry features one TCR beta chain sequence. The antigen is not known. Using a J-beta primer mix together with a sample-barcoded 5' primer, a second PCR was run for roughly 7 to 11 cycles. A 12-random-nucleotide template-switch adaptor tagged each cDNA molecule. TCRdb reanalysed the 5' RACE reads using MiXCR and keeps one entry per CDR3 protein. The data contain 750,000 to 850,000 distinct CDR3 sequences, around 25% of them singletons. This CDR3 spans 15 amino acids. Losses at the gene ends were 2 bases for V and 5 bases for J; bases not matched to a gene: 7. Germline V gene lookup returns CDR1 SGDLS and CDR2 YYNGEE. These data originate in a study of blood T cells in healthy people across ages. Study findings and constraints: Whereas aged donors had fewer naive CD4+ cells, long-lived donors had more of them and higher diversity.

Total RNA, at least 6 micrograms per sample, came from PBMCs. These same data were also listed under a study on T cells of mothers and their children.

The sample comprised blood. The chain carries TRBV9 and TRBJ2-1; TRBD1 matches 7 bases. This TCR was sampled from a boy between 10 and 17 years old in good health. This CDR3 reads CASSVNRGPHNEQFF. The CDR3 DNA reads as TGTGCCAGCAGCGTTAACAGGGGTCCCCACAATGAGCAGTTCTTC.